One and the same sample provided the 25 T cell receptor beta chains below, sequenced in a study of blood T cell repertoires in COVID-19. Profiling relied on immunoSEQ multiplex PCR, and the TCRdb table lists in-frame clones only, not all of them. The sample gives about 220,000 clones, 90% of which show up once; about 15% is in the top ten. Sequencing input: PBMCs or T cells enriched from blood (not recorded which). The source is a man aged 25 to 40 who had been exposed to COVID-19.

CDR3 sequence reads: CASSEQRSGGREQFF. CDR3 in DNA: TGCGCCAGCAGTGAGCAACGGTCGGGGGGTAGGGAGCAGTTCTTC. The chain carries TRBV10-2 and TRBJ2-1, with TRBD2 matching over 7 bases. V trimming: 2 bases; J trimming: 10 bases; junction bases outside the gene matches: 11. The CDR3 runs to 15 residues. The germline V gene has CDR1 WSHSY and CDR2 SAAADI.

About this clone: Additional DNA sequences in this sample encode the identical CDR3. The chain is built from TRBV9 and TRBJ2-7, with TRBD1 matching 8 bases. The germline V gene encodes CDR1 SGDLS and CDR2 YYNGEE. Unmatched junction bases numbered 5, after V lost 3 bases and J lost 6 bases. CDR3 length: 13 amino acids. CDR3 region: CASSAWTGSEQYF. CDR3 coding DNA: TGTGCCAGCAGCGCCTGGACAGGGAGCGAGCAGTACTTC.

This clone has just one count. The chain combines TRBV5-6 with TRBJ2-2, with 9 bases that match TRBD1. Per the germline V gene, CDR1 is SGHDT and CDR2 is YYEEEE. The CDR3 has 15 residues. With V trimmed by 2 bases and J by 5 bases, 4 bases remained unmatched. CDR3 in DNA: TGTGCCAGCAGCTTTGGGACAGGGCAAACCGGGGAGCTGTTTTTT. Residues: CASSFGTGQTGELFF. Together with reference TRBV5-6 and TRBJ2-2, the CDR3 gives the full variable domain: DAGVTQSPTHLIKTRGQQVTLRCSPKSGHDTVSWYQQALGQGPQFIFQYYEEEERQRGNFPDRFSGHQFPNYSSELNVNALLLGDSALYLCASSFGTGQTGELFFGEGSRLTVL.

The rearrangement joins TRBV3-1 (or the pseudogene TRBV3-2) to TRBJ2-7, with TRBD2 as a possible D gene (7 bases). CDR3 length: 14 amino acids. Trimming pared 4 bases from V and 5 bases from J, leaving 15 bases between. From germline, CDR1 is LGHDT and CDR2 YNNKEL (reference sequence). CDR3 nucleotide sequence: TGTGCCAGCAGCCCCGCCCGGGGGGCCGACGAGCAGTACTTC. Protein product: CASSPARGADEQYF.

The gene calls are TRBV5-1 and TRBJ2-7; 10 bases are a match to TRBD1. The CDR3 runs to 15 residues. With 0 bases clipped from V and 5 bases from J, the junction kept 5 bases outside the gene matches. Germline V lookup: CDR1 SGHRS, CDR2 YFSETQ. The CDR3 spells CASSLEGQGFHEQYF. In DNA, the CDR3 is TGCGCCAGCAGCTTGGAGGGACAGGGGTTCCACGAGCAGTACTTC.

The rearrangement uses TRBV5-1 and TRBJ2-2; D not resolved. The CDR3 extends over 13 amino acids. Germline CDR1 is SGHRS and CDR2 is YFSETQ. Trimming pared 1 base from V and 5 bases from J, leaving 6 bases between. For the CDR3, the DNA is TGCGCCAGCAGCTTGCGAGCAACCGGGGAGCTGTTTTTT. Amino acids: CASSLRATGELFF.

This clone was recorded a few times. This chain uses TRBV19 with TRBJ1-2; D is ambiguous. Germline CDR1 LNHDA, CDR2 SQIVND (reference sequence). The CDR3 extends over 13 amino acids. V was cut by 5 bases and J by 2 bases, with 9 bases left in between. The DNA for the CDR3 is TGTGCCAGTAGTTTGAGGGCGAACTATGGCTACACCTTC. Protein product: CASSLRANYGYTF.

The V call is TRBV15, the J call TRBJ2-7; TRBD1 is a possible D gene (7 bases). Germline V gives CDR1 LNHNV, CDR2 YYDKDF (reference sequence). This CDR3 is built from 16 residues. V gave up 3 bases and J gave up 2 bases, with 17 bases separating them. CDR3 sequence: CATSRDRQGLTYEQYF. The CDR3 bases are TGTGCCACCAGCAGGGATCGACAGGGACTTACCTACGAGCAGTACTTC.

The chain joins TRBV25-1 to TRBJ2-2, with a weak D call TRBD2 (7 bases). Deletions cut 6 bases from V and 0 bases from J, with 14 bases between. This CDR3 contains 16 residues. Germline V lookup: CDR1 MGHDK, CDR2 SYGVNS. In DNA, the CDR3 is TGTGCCAGCAGGAGAAACGGGGGGCCGAACACCGGGGAGCTGTTTTTT. Translated: CASRRNGGPNTGELFF.

The chain recombines TRBV29-1 with TRBJ1-1, with TRBD1 matching over 7 bases. CDR3 length: 14 amino acids. Germline loops: CDR1 SQVTM, CDR2 ANQGSEA. Germline trimming cut 4 bases from V and 1 base from J; bases unmatched to any gene: 6. DNA of the CDR3: TGCAGCGTTGTTTCTAGGACAGGGAACACTGAAGCTTTCTTT. This codes for CSVVSRTGNTEAFF. The whole variable domain, remainder taken from reference TRBV29-1 and TRBJ1-1, is SAVISQKPSRDICQRGTSLTIQCQVDSQVTMMFWYRQQPGQSLTLIATANQGSEATYESGFVIDKFPISRPNLTFSTLTVSNMSPEDSSIYLCSVVSRTGNTEAFFGQGTRLTVV.

V and J are TRBV4-3 and TRBJ1-6; D is unclear. Germline assignment: CDR1 LGHNA and CDR2 YSLEER. Trimming left V 0 bases short and J 8 bases short, with 5 bases between. The CDR3 length is 13 residues. The CDR3 here is CASSQDIYSPLHF. In DNA, the CDR3 is TGCGCCAGCAGCCAAGATATTTATTCACCCCTCCACTTT.

This chain joins TRBV29-1 and TRBJ2-7; 11 bases match TRBD1. There are 17 residues in the CDR3. The V and J ends lost 6 bases and 5 bases, in that order; junction bases with no gene match: 18. Germline assignment: CDR1 SQVTM and CDR2 ANQGSEA. CDR3 sequence: CSVILRGQGAFDDEQYF. CDR3 DNA: TGCAGCGTGATTCTCCGAGGACAGGGGGCTTTTGACGACGAGCAGTACTTC.

This sequence joins TRBV19 and TRBJ1-3; D is unresolved. Germline CDR1 LNHDA, CDR2 SQIVND (reference sequence). Trimming shortened V by 3 bases and J by 1 base, and 13 bases separated the two germline ends. The CDR3 spans 16 residues. As DNA, the CDR3 is TGTGCCAGTAGTATTATGCGACTCCTTTCTGGAAACACCATATATTTT. Translation: CASSIMRLLSGNTIYF.

The table lists this clone with a few counts. The chain recombines TRBV9 with TRBJ1-2; the D gene is possibly TRBD1 (6 bases). Germline V gene data show CDR1 as SGDLS and CDR2 as YYNGEE. This CDR3 region has 15 residues. Trimming shortened V by 0 bases and J by 5 bases, and 14 bases separated the two germline ends. The CDR3 DNA is TGTGCCAGCAGCGTAGACCACAGTCAGGGGTATGGCTACACCTTC. This gives the protein CASSVDHSQGYGYTF.

With respect to this clone: The junction does not match germline at one end; this may be a read error. This rearrangement joins TRBV19 to TRBJ2-3; 8 positions match TRBD2. Germline V gene sequence: CDR1 LNHDA, CDR2 SQIVND (reference sequence). This CDR3 spans 12 amino acids. CDR3 DNA sequence: TGTGCCAGCACCCCAACCCGGGGGGGCACCCATTTT. It encodes CASTPTRGGTHF.

This clone has only one observation. The chain employs TRBV5-1 and TRBJ1-1; TRBD1 might be the D (5 bases). Germline V lookup: CDR1 SGHRS, CDR2 YFSETQ. The CDR3 runs to 16 residues. Trimming stripped 1 base from V and 1 base from J, with 14 bases between. CDR3 DNA sequence: TGCGCCAGCAGCTTGAATGGGGCCTGGGGGAACACTGAAGCTTTCTTT. Its protein is CASSLNGAWGNTEAFF.

This chain links TRBV3-1 (or the pseudogene TRBV3-2) with TRBJ2-6, with D possibly being TRBD2 (5 bases). Germline V gives CDR1 LGHDT, CDR2 YNNKEL (reference sequence). Trimming removed 2 bases at V and 2 bases at J, with 13 bases between. This CDR3 has 17 residues. The CDR3 protein is CASSQSERGPGANVLTF. In DNA, the CDR3 is TGTGCCAGCAGCCAATCGGAACGGGGTCCTGGGGCCAACGTCCTGACTTTC.

The gene calls are TRBV7-6 and TRBJ1-6; the match to TRBD1 covers 7 bases. Germline V gives CDR1 SGHVS, CDR2 FNYEAQ. J was trimmed by 7 bases and V by 5 bases; bases with no gene match: 17. The CDR3 is 18 residues long. CDR3 sequence: CASSPGLRQGPNNSPLHF. The CDR3 DNA follows: TGTGCCAGCAGCCCGGGGCTACGACAGGGACCTAACAATTCACCCCTCCACTTT.

The V call is TRBV5-6, the J call TRBJ2-7; 7 bases are a match to TRBD1. Trimming cost V 4 bases and J 6 bases; bases outside gene matches: 4. The CDR3 is made up of 12 amino acids. Germline V lookup: CDR1 SGHDT, CDR2 YYEEEE. The chain's CDR3 is CASSLTGSEQYF. CDR3 DNA sequence: TGTGCCAGCAGCCTGACAGGGAGCGAGCAGTACTTC.

The V gene is TRBV7-9, the J gene TRBJ2-1; 13 bases agree with TRBD2. From germline, CDR1 is SEHNR and CDR2 FQNEAQ (reference sequence). V gave up 5 bases and J gave up 14 bases; unmatched junction bases: 9. This CDR3 spans 14 amino acids. CDR3: CASSNGLAGVIEFF. Here the CDR3 DNA reads TGTGCCAGCAGCAACGGACTAGCGGGGGTTATAGAGTTCTTC.

Details on this clone: This sample also contains other DNA sequences that code for the same CDR3. This chain connects TRBV9 to TRBJ2-3; D possibly corresponds to TRBD1 (6 bases). This CDR3 contains 13 residues. Deletions cut 3 bases from V and 5 bases from J, with 10 bases between. CDR1 is SGDLS, CDR2 YYNGEE, per germline. The CDR3 coding sequence is TGTGCCAGCAGCGCCCAGGGGATAGATACGCAGTATTTT. The encoded protein is CASSAQGIDTQYF.

This chain connects TRBV4-3 to TRBJ2-7, with a possible D match to TRBD2 (5 bases). This CDR3 region has 15 residues. Trimming removed 0 bases from V and 0 bases from J, with 9 bases in between. Germline lookup yields CDR1 LGHNA and CDR2 YSLEER. CDR3 sequence (DNA): TGCGCCAGCAGCCAAGACCCTGGGAGCTCCTACGAGCAGTACTTC. Translating it yields CASSQDPGSSYEQYF.

This chain joins TRBV13 and TRBJ1-1; D gene ambiguous. The CDR3 loop spans 14 amino acids. Germline CDR1 reads PRHDT; CDR2 reads FYEKMQ (reference sequence). V lost 5 bases and J 3 bases, leaving 13 bases between the germline ends. The CDR3 sequence: CASSPSLVDTEAFF. The CDR3 DNA sequence: TGTGCCAGCAGCCCATCTTTAGTTGACACTGAAGCTTTCTTT.

This chain links TRBV30 with TRBJ2-7, with D possibly matching TRBD1 (7 bases). Germline V lookup: CDR1 GTSNPN, CDR2 SVGIG (reference sequence). Trimming stripped 5 bases from V and 2 bases from J, with 10 bases between. This CDR3 spans 12 amino acids. The CDR3 spells CAWGGTAYEQYF. CDR3 DNA: TGTGCCTGGGGGGGGACAGCCTACGAGCAGTACTTC.

The chain employs TRBV30 and TRBJ2-1, with D possibly being TRBD1 (6 bases). Germline V gene data show CDR1 as GTSNPN and CDR2 as SVGIG (reference sequence). The CDR3 is 11 residues long. V lost 3 bases to trimming and J lost 10 bases, with 10 bases between them. In nucleotides, the CDR3 is TGTGCCTGGAGGATAGGGGGAGAGCAGTTCTTC. This sequence encodes CAWRIGGEQFF.